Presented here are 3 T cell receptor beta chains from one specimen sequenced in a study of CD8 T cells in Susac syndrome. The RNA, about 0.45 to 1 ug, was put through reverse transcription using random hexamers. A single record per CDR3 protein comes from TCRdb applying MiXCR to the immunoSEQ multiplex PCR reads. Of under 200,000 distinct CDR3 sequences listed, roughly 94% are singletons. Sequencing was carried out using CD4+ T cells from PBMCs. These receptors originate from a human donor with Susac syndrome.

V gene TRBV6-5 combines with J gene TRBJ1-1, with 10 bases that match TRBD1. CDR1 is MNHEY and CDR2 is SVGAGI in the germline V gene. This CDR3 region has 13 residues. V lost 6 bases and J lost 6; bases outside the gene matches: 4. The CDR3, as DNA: TGTGCCAGCAGCCGTGGACAGGGGGCTGAAGCTTTCTTT. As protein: CASSRGQGAEAFF.

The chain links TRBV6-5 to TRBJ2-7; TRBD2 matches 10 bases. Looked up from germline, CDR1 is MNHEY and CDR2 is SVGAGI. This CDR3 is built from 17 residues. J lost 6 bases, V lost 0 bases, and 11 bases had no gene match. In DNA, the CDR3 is TGTGCCAGCAGTTACTCGAAAAAAGCTAGCGGGGGTGGCGAGCAGTACTTC. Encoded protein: CASSYSKKASGGGEQYF.

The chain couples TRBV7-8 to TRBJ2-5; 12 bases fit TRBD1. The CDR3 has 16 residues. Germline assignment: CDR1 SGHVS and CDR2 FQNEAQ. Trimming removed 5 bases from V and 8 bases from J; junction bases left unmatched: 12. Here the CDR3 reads CASSLTGGTGGLTQYF. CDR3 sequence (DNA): TGTGCCAGCAGCCTAACGGGAGGGACAGGGGGCCTCACCCAGTACTTC.